This T cell receptor beta chain stems from a study of T-cell memory formation after mild COVID-19. The CDR3 covers 15 residues. Germline CDR1 reads SGDLS; CDR2 reads YYNGEE. Between the trimmed V and J ends, which lost 0 bases and 6 bases, there was a span of 12 bases. MiXCR, applied by TCRdb to the 5' RACE reads, yields one record per CDR3 protein. The table records around 340,000 distinct CDR3 sequences, under 25% of them present only once. In this sample, this clonotype turned up a few times. What was sequenced was PBMCs or a T cell subset sorted from them (not recorded which). This clonotype originated in an adult woman who had mild COVID-19 (a few samples of this study predate the infection). Cell type and time point are not known. The chain has TRBV9 and TRBJ1-4; D is undetermined. This CDR3 is CASSVEANGDEKLFF. DNA of the CDR3: TGTGCCAGCAGCGTAGAGGCCAATGGGGATGAAAAACTGTTTTTT. The full variable domain, rest sourced from reference TRBV9 and TRBJ1-4, is DSGVTQTPKHLITATGQRVTLRCSPRSGDLSVYWYQQSLDQGLQFLIQYYNGEERAKGNILERFSAQQFPDLHSELNLSSLELGDSALYFCASSVEANGDEKLFFGSGTQLSVL.